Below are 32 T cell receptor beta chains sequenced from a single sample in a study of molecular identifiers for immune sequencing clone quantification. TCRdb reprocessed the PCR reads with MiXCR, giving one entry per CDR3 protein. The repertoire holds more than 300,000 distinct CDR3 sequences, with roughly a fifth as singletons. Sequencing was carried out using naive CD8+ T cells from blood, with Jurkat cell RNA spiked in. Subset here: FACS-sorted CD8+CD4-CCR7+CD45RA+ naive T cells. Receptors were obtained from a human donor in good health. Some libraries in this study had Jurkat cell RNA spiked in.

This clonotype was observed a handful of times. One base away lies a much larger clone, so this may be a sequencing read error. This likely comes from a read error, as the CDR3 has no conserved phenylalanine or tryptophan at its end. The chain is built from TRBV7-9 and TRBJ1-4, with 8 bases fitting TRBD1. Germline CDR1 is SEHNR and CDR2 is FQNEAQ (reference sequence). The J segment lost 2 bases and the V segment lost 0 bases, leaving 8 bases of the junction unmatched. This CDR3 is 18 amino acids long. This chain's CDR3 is CASSLALLDRATNEKLFL. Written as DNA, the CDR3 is TGTGCCAGCAGCTTAGCCCTCCTGGACAGGGCTACTAATGAAAAACTGTTTCTT.

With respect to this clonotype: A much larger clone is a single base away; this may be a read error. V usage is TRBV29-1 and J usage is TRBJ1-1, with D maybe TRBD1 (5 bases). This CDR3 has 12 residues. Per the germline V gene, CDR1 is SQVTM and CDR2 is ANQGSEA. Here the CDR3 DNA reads TGCAGCGTTGTGGGGGAGAACACTGAAGCTTCCTTT. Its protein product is CSVVGENTEASF.

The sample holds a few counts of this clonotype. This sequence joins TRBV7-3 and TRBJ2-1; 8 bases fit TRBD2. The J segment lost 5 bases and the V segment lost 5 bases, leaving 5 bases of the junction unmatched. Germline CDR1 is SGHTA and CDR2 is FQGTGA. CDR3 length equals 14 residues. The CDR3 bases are TGTGCCAGCAGCCTAGCGGGTGCTCACAATGAGCAGTTCTTC. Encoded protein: CASSLAGAHNEQFF.

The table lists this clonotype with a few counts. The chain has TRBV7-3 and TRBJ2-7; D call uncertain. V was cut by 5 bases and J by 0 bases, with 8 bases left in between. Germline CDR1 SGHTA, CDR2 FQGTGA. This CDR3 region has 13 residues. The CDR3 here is CASSPPNSYEQYF. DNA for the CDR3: TGTGCCAGCAGCCCCCCTAACTCCTACGAGCAGTACTTC.

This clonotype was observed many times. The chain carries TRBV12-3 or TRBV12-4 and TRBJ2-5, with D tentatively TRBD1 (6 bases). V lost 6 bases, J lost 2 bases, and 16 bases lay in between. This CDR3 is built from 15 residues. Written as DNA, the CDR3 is TGTGCCAGCAGCCCCCCGGACAGCCGTCAAGAGACCCAGTACTTC. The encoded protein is CASSPPDSRQETQYF.

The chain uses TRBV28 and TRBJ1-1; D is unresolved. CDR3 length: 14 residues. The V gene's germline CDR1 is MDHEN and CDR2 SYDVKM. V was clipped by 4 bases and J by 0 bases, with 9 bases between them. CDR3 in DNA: TGTGCCAGCAGTTCATTAGGCCTGAACACTGAAGCTTTCTTT. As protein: CASSSLGLNTEAFF.

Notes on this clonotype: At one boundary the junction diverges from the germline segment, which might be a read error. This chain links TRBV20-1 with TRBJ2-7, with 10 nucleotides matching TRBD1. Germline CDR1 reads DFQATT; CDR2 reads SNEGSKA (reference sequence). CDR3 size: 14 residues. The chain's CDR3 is CSAREGQGPYERYF. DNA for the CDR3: TGCAGTGCCCGGGAGGGACAGGGGCCCTACGAGCGGTACTTC.

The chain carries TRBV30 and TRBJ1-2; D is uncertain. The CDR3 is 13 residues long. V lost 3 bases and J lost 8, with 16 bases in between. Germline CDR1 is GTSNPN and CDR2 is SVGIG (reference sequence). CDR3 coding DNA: TGTGCCTGGAGAGAAATGGGGAGTGGAGGCTACACCTTC. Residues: CAWREMGSGGYTF. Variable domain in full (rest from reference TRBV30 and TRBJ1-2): SQTIHQWPATLVQPVGSPLSLECTVEGTSNPNLYWYRQAAGRGLQLLFYSVGIGQISSEVPQNLSASRPQDRQFILSSKKLLLSDSGFYLCAWREMGSGGYTFGSGTRLTVV.

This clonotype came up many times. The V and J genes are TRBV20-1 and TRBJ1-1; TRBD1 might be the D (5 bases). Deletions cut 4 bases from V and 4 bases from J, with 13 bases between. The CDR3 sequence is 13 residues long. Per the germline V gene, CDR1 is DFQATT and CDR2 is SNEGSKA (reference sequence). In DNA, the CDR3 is TGCAGTGCTATCCCCCTCACAGGCACTGAAGCTTTCTTT. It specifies CSAIPLTGTEAFF.

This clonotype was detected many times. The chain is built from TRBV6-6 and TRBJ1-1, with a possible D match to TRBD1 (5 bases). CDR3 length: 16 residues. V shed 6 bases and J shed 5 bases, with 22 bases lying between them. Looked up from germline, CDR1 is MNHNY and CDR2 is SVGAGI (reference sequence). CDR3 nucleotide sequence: TGTGCCAGCAGAGGGACGGGAGGGGCGGTGTATACTGAAGCTTTCTTT. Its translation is CASRGTGGAVYTEAFF.

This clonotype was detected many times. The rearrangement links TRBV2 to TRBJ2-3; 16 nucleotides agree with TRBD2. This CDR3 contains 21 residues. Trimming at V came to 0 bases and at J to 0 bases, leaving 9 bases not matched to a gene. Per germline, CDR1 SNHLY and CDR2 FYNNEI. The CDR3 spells CASSEAPGLAGGPPSTDTQYF. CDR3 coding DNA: TGTGCCAGCAGTGAAGCACCGGGACTAGCGGGAGGGCCGCCTAGCACAGATACGCAGTATTTT.

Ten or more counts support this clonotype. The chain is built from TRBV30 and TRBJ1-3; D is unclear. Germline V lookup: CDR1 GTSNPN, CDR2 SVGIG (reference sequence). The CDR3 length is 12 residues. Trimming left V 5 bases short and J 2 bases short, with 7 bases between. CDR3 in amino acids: CAWGSTGNTIYF. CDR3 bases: TGTGCCTGGGGATCCACTGGAAACACCATATATTTT.

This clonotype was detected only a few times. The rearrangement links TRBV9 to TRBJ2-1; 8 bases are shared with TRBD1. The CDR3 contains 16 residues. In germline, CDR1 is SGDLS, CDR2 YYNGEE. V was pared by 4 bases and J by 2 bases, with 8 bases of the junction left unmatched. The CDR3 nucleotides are TGTGCCAGCAGCCACGCCCGACAGGGGCCCTACAATGAGCAGTTCTTC. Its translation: CASSHARQGPYNEQFF. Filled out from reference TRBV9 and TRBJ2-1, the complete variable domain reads DSGVTQTPKHLITATGQRVTLRCSPRSGDLSVYWYQQSLDQGLQFLIQYYNGEERAKGNILERFSAQQFPDLHSELNLSSLELGDSALYFCASSHARQGPYNEQFFGPGTRLTVL.

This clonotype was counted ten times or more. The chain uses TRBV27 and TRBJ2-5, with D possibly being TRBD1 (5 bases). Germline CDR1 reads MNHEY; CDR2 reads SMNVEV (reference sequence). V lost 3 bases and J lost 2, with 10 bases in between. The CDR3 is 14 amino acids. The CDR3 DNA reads TGTGCCAGCAGTTTTTATGACAGTCAAGAGACCCAGTACTTC. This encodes CASSFYDSQETQYF.

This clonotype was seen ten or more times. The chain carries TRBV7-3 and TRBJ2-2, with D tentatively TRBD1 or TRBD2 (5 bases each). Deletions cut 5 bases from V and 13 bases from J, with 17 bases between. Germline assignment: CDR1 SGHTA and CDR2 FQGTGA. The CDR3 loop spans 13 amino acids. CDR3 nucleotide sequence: TGTGCCAGCAGCACGGGACCGCCCGATCGGCTGTTTTTT. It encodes CASSTGPPDRLFF.

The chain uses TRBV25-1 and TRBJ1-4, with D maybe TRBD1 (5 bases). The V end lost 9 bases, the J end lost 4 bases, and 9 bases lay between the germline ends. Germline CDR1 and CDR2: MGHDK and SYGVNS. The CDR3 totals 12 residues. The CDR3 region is CASNRNNEKLFF. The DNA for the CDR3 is TGTGCCAGTAACAGGAATAATGAAAAACTGTTTTTT.

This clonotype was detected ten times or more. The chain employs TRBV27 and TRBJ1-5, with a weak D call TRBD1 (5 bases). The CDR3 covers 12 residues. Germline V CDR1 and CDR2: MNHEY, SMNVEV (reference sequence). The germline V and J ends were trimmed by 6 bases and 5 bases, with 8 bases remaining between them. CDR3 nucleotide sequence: TGTGCCAGCAGACGGGGGGATCAGCCCCAGCATTTT. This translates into CASRRGDQPQHF.

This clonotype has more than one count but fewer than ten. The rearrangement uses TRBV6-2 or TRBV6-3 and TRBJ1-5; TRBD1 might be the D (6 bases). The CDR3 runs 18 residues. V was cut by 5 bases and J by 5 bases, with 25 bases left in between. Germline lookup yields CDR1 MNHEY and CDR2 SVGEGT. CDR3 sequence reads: CASSGGAILNWADQPQHF. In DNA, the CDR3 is TGTGCCAGCAGTGGGGGGGCGATATTAAATTGGGCCGATCAGCCCCAGCATTTT.

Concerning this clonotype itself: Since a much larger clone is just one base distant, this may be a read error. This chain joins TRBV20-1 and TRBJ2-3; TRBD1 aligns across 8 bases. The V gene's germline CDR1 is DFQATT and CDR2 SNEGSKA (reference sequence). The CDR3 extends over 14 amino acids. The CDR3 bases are TGCAGTGCTACGGACAGGGAGATCACAGATCCGCAGTATTTT. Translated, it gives CSATDREITDPQYF.

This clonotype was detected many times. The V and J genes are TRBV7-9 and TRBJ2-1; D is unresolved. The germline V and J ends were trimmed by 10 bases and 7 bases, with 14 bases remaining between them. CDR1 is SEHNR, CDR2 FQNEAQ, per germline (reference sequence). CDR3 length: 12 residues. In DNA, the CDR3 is TGTGCCAAAAGCAGCCCTGGTAATGAGCAGTTCTTC. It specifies CAKSSPGNEQFF.

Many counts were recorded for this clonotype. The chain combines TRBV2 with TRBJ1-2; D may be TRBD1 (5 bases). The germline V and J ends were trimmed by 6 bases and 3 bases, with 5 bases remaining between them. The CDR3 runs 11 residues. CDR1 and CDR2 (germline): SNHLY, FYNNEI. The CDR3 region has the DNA TGTGCCAGCAGACAGGACTATGGCTACACCTTC. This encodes CASRQDYGYTF.

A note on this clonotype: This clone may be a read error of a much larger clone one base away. CDR3 protein: CVSGGEGHQPQHF. The CDR3 DNA is TGTGTCAGCGGAGGGGAGGGGCATCAGCCCCAGCATTTT. The rearrangement links TRBV2 to TRBJ1-5; tentatively, D is TRBD1 (5 bases). CDR1 SNHLY and CDR2 FYNNEI come from the germline V gene. CDR3 length equals 13 residues.

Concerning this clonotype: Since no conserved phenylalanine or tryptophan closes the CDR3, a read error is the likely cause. Written as DNA, the CDR3 is TGTGCCAGCAGCTTAGTGACAGGGGGCACAGATACGCAGTATCTT. Protein: CASSLVTGGTDTQYL. The chain combines TRBV7-2 with TRBJ2-3; 8 bases line up with TRBD1. This CDR3 is 15 amino acids long. The V gene end was trimmed by 1 base and the J gene end by 1 base; junction bases not matched to a gene: 1. Looked up from germline, CDR1 is SGHTA and CDR2 is FQGNSA.

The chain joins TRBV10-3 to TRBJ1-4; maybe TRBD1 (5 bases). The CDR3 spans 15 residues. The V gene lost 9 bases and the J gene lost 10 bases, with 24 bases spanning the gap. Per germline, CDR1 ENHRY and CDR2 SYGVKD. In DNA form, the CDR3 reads TGTGCCATGGGGGTCCGTATTGGGGACGTGGTAAAACTGTTTTTT. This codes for CAMGVRIGDVVKLFF.

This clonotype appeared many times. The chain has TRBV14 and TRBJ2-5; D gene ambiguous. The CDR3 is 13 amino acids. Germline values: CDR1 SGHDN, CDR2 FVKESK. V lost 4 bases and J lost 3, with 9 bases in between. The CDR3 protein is CASSRRSEETQYF. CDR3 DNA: TGTGCCAGCAGCCGGCGATCAGAAGAGACCCAGTACTTC. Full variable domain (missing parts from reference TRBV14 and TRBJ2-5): EAGVTQFPSHSVIEKGQTVTLRCDPISGHDNLYWYRRVMGKEIKFLLHFVKESKQDESGMPNNRFLAERTGGTYSTLKVQPAELEDSGVYFCASSRRSEETQYFGPGTRLLVL.

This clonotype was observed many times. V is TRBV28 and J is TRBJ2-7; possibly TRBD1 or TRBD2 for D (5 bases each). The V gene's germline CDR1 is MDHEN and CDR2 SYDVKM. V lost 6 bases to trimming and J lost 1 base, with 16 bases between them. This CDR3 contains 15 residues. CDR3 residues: CASRLTAAPSYEQYF. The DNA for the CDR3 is TGTGCCAGCAGATTGACAGCGGCCCCATCCTACGAGCAGTACTTC.

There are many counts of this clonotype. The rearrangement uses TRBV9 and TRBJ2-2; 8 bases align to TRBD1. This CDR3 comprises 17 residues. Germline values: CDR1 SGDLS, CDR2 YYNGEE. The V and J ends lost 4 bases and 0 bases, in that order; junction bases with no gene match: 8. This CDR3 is CASSPQGTGANTGELFF. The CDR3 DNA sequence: TGTGCCAGCAGCCCGCAGGGGACAGGAGCGAACACCGGGGAGCTGTTTTTT.

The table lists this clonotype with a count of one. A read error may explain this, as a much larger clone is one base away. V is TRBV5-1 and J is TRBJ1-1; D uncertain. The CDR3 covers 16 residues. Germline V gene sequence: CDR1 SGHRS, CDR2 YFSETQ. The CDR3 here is CASSPPVGMTNTGAFF. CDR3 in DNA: TGCGCCAGCAGCCCCCCGGTGGGTATGACGAACACTGGAGCTTTCTTT.

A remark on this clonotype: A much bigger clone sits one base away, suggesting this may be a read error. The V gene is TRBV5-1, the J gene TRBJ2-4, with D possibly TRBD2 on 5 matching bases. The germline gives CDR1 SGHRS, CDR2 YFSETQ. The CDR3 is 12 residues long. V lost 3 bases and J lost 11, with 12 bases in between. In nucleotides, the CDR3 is TGCGCCAGCAGCTCACAAGAGGGCGTTCAGTACTTC. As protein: CASSSQEGVQYF.

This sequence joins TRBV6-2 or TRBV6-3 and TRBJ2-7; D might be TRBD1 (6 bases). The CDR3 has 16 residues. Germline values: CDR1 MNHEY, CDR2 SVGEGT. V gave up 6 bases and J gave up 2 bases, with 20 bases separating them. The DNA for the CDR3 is TGTGCCAGCAGCTACCACCGGGACAAACTCACCTACGAGCAGTACTTC. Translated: CASSYHRDKLTYEQYF.

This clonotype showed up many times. In nucleotides, the CDR3 is TGTGCCAGCAGCTACGACAGGGGTGATGCCGAGCAGTACTTC. Its translation: CASSYDRGDAEQYF. The chain joins TRBV11-2 to TRBJ2-7; 8 bases map to TRBD1. The CDR3 length is 14 residues. Trimming took 4 bases from V and 6 from J; bases not matched to a gene: 8. The germline gives CDR1 SGHAT, CDR2 FQNNGV.

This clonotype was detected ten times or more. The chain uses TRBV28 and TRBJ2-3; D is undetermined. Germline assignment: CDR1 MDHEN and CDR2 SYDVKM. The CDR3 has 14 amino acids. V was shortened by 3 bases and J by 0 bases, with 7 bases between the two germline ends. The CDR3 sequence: CASSFKRSTDTQYF. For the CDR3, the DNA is TGTGCCAGCAGTTTTAAGCGTAGCACAGATACGCAGTATTTT.